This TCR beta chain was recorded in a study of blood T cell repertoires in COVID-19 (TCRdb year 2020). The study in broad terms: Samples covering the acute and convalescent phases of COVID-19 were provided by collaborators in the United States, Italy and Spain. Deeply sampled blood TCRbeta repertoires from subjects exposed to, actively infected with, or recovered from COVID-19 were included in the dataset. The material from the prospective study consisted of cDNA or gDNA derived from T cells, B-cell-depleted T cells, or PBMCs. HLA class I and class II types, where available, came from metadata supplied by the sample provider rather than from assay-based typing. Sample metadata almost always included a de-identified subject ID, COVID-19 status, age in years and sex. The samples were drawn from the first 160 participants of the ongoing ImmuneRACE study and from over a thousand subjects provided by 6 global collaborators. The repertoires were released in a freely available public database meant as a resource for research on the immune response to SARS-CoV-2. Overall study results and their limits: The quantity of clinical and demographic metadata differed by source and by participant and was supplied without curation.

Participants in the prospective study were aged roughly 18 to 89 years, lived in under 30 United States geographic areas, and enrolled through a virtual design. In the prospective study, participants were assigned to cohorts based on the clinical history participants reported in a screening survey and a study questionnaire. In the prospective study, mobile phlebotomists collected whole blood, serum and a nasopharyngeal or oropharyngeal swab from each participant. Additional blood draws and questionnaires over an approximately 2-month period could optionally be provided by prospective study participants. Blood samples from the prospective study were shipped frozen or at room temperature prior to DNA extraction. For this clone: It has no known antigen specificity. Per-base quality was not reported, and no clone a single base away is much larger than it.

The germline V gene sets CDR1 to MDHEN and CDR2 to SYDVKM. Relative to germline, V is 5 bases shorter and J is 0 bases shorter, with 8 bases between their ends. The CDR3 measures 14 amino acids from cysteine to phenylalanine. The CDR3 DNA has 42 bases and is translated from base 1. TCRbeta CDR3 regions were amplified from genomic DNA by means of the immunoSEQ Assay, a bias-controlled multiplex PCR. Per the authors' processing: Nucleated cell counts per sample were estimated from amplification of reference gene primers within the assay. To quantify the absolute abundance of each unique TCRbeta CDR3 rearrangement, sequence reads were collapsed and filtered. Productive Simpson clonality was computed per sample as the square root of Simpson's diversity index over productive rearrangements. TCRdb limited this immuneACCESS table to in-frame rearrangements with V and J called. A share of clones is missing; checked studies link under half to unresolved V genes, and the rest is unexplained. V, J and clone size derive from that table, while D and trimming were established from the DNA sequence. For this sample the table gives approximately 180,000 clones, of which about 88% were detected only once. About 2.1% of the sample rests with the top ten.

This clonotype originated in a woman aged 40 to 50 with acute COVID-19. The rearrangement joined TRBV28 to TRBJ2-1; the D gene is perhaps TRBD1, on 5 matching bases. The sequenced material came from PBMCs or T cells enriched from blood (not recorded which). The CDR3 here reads CASSEDSSYNEQFF. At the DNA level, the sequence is TGTGCCAGCAGTGAAGACAGCTCCTACAATGAGCAGTTCTTC.